Below are 6 T cell receptor beta chains sequenced from a single sample in a study of blood T cell repertoires in COVID-19. Clones were read by immunoSEQ multiplex PCR, and TCRdb kept only the in-frame ones, dropping some. The profile covers 32,000 or so clones, with around 88% appearing a single time and about 6.3% taken by the ten largest. Sequenced sample: peripheral blood. The receptors derive from a human donor in a cohort sampled during active COVID-19.

This clone showed up just once. The chain carries TRBV11-3 and TRBJ2-2, with 8 positions matching TRBD2. The germline CDR1 and CDR2 sequences are SGHNT and YENEEA. The CDR3 is 15 residues long. J gave up 5 bases and V 4 bases, and 6 bases lay outside the gene matches. The CDR3 region has the DNA TGTGCCAGCAGCTCGGGACTAGTCGGGACCGGGGAGCTGTTTTTT. It yields the protein CASSSGLVGTGELFF.

The V call is TRBV4-1, the J call TRBJ1-1, with D maybe TRBD1 (5 bases). V was trimmed by 1 base and J by 3 bases, leaving 15 bases between them. This CDR3 region has 16 residues. Germline values: CDR1 MGHRA, CDR2 YSYEKL. The CDR3 DNA reads as TGCGCCAGCAGCCAAGTAGGGGCCGGCTTCTACACTGAAGCTTTCTTT. Protein: CASSQVGAGFYTEAFF.

The V call is TRBV6-1, the J call TRBJ1-1, with 7 bases matching TRBD1. This CDR3 spans 13 amino acids. V shed 3 bases and J 7 bases; nucleotides not matched to a gene: 5. Germline V CDR1 and CDR2: MNHNS, SASEGT. The CDR3 sequence is CASSDRDRDEAFF. The CDR3 nucleotides read TGTGCCAGCAGTGACCGGGACAGAGATGAAGCTTTCTTT.

The chain joins TRBV7-2 to TRBJ2-3; no definite D call. Germline-derived CDR1 and CDR2 are SGHTA and FQGNSA. The germline V and J ends were trimmed by 0 bases and 0 bases, with 4 bases remaining between them. The CDR3 consists of 14 residues. The CDR3 here is CASSLARSTDTQYF. The DNA of the CDR3 is TGTGCCAGCAGCTTAGCGAGAAGCACAGATACGCAGTATTTT.

The rearrangement uses TRBV5-5 and TRBJ2-1, with a tentative D call TRBD2 (5 bases). Germline CDR1 reads SGHKS; CDR2 reads YYEKEE (reference sequence). The V end lost 2 bases, the J end lost 9 bases, and 12 bases lay between the germline ends. This CDR3 spans 13 amino acids. The CDR3 protein is CASSFALGSEQFF. In nucleotides, the CDR3 is TGTGCCAGCAGCTTCGCCCTAGGGAGTGAGCAGTTCTTC.

The rearrangement uses TRBV15 and TRBJ2-2; D possibly corresponds to TRBD1 (6 bases). This CDR3 has 14 amino acids. Trimming pared 8 bases from V and 9 bases from J, leaving 19 bases between. Germline assignment: CDR1 LNHNV and CDR2 YYDKDF (reference sequence). CDR3 nucleotide sequence: TGTGCCACCGGCGATAGAAGGACAGACCGGGAGCTGTTTTTT. Amino acid sequence: CATGDRRTDRELFF.